This T cell receptor (beta chain) stems from a study of CD8+CD57+ T cells in acquired aplastic anemia. Study-level information: Recorded DNA amounts for sorted CD4+ and CD8+ cells had an average of approximately 3 ug. Findings of the study overall: The number of CD8+ CDR3 sequences shared by patients and controls was about 27.

Turning to this clonotype: Its antigen is still unknown.

The authors sequenced patients whose flow cytometry had shown CD8+CD57+ cell expansion. Severe acquired aplastic anemia was the diagnosis recorded for all patients. No therapy had been given to the patients at the time of blood sampling. This CDR3 contains 12 residues. V lost 4 bases and J lost 5, with 8 bases in between. Germline lookup yields CDR1 MNHEY and CDR2 SVGAGI. Genomic DNA, serving as template, underwent TCR beta VDJ and CDR3 profiling. Via MiXCR, TCRdb re-called the reads, giving one row per CDR3 protein. The table shows about 75,000 distinct CDR3 sequences, with around 70% occurring only once.

This clonotype was obtained from a human donor with aplastic anemia. What was sequenced was sorted CD4+, CD8+, or CD8+CD57+ T cells (not recorded which) from PBMCs. This chain connects TRBV6-5 to TRBJ2-5; D remains unclear. The CDR3 region has the DNA TGTGCCAGCAGTTTAAGTCGGGAGACCCAGTACTTC. Protein: CASSLSRETQYF.